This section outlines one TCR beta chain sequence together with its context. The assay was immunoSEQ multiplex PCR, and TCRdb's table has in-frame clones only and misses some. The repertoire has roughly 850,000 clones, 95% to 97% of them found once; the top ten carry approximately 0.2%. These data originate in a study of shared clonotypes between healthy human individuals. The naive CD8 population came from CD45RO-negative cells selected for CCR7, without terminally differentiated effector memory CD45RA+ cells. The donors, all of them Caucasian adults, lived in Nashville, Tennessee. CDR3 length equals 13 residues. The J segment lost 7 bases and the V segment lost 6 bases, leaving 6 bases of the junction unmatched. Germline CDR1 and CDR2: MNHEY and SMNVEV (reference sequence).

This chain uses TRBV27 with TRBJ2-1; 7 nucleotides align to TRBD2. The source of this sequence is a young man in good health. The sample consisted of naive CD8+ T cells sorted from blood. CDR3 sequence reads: CASSSSGPNEQFF. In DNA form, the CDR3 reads TGTGCCAGCAGCTCTAGCGGCCCTAATGAGCAGTTCTTC.